Listed below are T cell receptor beta chains from one sample, sequenced in a study of shared clonotypes between healthy human individuals. The repertoire was sequenced with immunoSEQ multiplex PCR; TCRdb's copy has only in-frame clones and lacks some. The data show about 1.5 million clones, roughly 96% seen once. Source material: naive CD4+ T cells sorted from blood. All receptors come from a man between 25 and 39 years old in good health. Each CDR3 is given with its conserved first and last residue. D genes are given only for firm matches. Only some rows state a clone size, as once, few, many or a class for expanded clones.

TRBJ2-5,once,TRBD1,TRBV29-1,CSALGQGETQYF,TGCAGCGCCCTCGGACAGGGAGAGACCCAGTACTTC
TRBJ2-1,.,TRBD2,TRBV7-9,CASRPGLAGAVSYNEQFF,TGTGCCAGCAGGCCTGGGCTAGCGGGAGCGGTCTCCTACAATGAGCAGTTCTTC
TRBJ2-7,once,TRBD2,TRBV18,CASSPLTSGLRSYEQYF,TGTGCCAGCTCACCACTAACTAGCGGGTTGCGCTCCTACGAGCAGTACTTC
TRBJ2-2,.,.,TRBV6-4,CASSVVGNTGELFF,TGTGCCAGCAGTGTAGTCGGGAACACCGGGGAGCTGTTTTTT
TRBJ2-7,.,.,TRBV11-2,CASSNRQTTLSYEQYF,TGTGCCAGCAGCAACCGACAGACCACACTCTCCTACGAGCAGTACTTC
TRBJ1-2,.,TRBD1,TRBV25-1,CASSEPGQNYGYTF,TGTGCCAGCAGTGAACCGGGACAGAACTATGGCTACACCTTC
TRBJ1-1,once,TRBD1,TRBV6-6,CASSDRVTNTEAFF,TGTGCCAGCAGTGACAGGGTAACGAACACTGAAGCTTTCTTT
TRBJ2-7,.,TRBD2,TRBV18,CASSSERTSGRALGEQYF,TGTGCCAGCTCCAGCGAGAGGACTAGCGGGAGGGCCTTGGGCGAGCAGTACTTC
TRBJ1-1,.,.,TRBV6-5,CASSYTPSGAGEAFF,TGTGCCAGCAGTTACACGCCCTCAGGGGCTGGTGAAGCTTTCTTT
TRBJ2-5,.,.,TRBV20-1,CSVGEETQYF,TGCAGTGTGGGGGAGGAGACCCAGTACTTC
TRBJ2-7,.,TRBD1,TRBV28,CASSSRGRAELYEQYF,TGTGCCAGCAGTTCCAGGGGGCGGGCGGAACTATACGAGCAGTACTTC
TRBJ1-1,.,TRBD1,TRBV19,CASSTRGGMNTEAFF,TGTGCCAGTAGTACGCGAGGGGGCATGAACACTGAAGCTTTCTTT
TRBJ2-7,.,.,TRBV28,CASGEHEQYF,TGTGCCAGCGGTGAACACGAGCAGTACTTC
TRBJ1-1,.,.,TRBV11-3,CASSALWNTEAFF,TGTGCCAGCTCAGCCCTATGGAACACTGAAGCTTTCTTT
TRBJ2-5,.,TRBD2,TRBV2,CASSGAGGGETQYF,TGTGCCAGCAGTGGGGCTGGGGGAGGGGAGACCCAGTACTTC
TRBJ2-3,.,TRBD2,TRBV6-6,CASNSLAGGTDTQYF,TGTGCCAGCAATTCACTAGCGGGAGGGACAGATACGCAGTATTTT
TRBJ2-3,.,.,TRBV6-6,CASSHLTGVGTDTQYF,TGTGCCAGCAGCCACCTCACGGGAGTTGGGACAGATACGCAGTATTTT
TRBJ1-5,.,TRBD1,TRBV19,CASSIRTGVEAQHF,TGTGCCAGTAGTATACGTACAGGGGTCGAAGCCCAGCATTTT
TRBJ2-1,.,.,TRBV15,CATSRDGLAHYNEQFF,TGTGCCACCAGCAGAGATGGCCTAGCGCATTACAATGAGCAGTTCTTC
TRBJ2-1,.,TRBD1,TRBV4-1,CASSQDRPGGYNEQFF,TGCGCCAGCAGCCAAGATCGGCCAGGGGGCTACAATGAGCAGTTCTTC
TRBJ2-1,.,TRBD2,TRBV5-1,CASSWGLADHNEQFF,TGCGCCAGCAGCTGGGGACTAGCGGATCACAATGAGCAGTTCTTC